Presented here are 25 T cell receptor beta chains from one specimen sequenced in a study of T cell repertoires in cytomegalovirus infection. TCRdb re-called the reads through MiXCR, storing one row per CDR3 protein. This table holds over 250,000 distinct CDR3 sequences, roughly 26% found once. What was sequenced was PBMCs. These receptors were taken from a human donor in good health (CMV status not recorded). Some clones in this sample may be carry-over from other donors' samples.

This clonotype was seen only a few times. This chain joins TRBV2 and TRBJ1-5; D gene ambiguous. V was shortened by 6 bases and J by 5 bases, with 17 bases between the two germline ends. This CDR3 is 15 amino acids long. Per the germline V gene, CDR1 is SNHLY and CDR2 is FYNNEI. The chain's CDR3 is CASSGPAGWHQPQHF. CDR3 DNA sequence: TGTGCCAGCAGCGGGCCGGCAGGCTGGCATCAGCCCCAGCATTTT.

This clonotype was observed many times. The chain links TRBV19 to TRBJ2-7; no firm D call. Germline V gene sequence: CDR1 LNHDA, CDR2 SQIVND (reference sequence). Trimming took off 6 bases at V and 3 bases at J, with 12 bases between the two ends. CDR3 length: 13 amino acids. CDR3 protein: CASRKATHYEQYF. DNA of the CDR3: TGTGCCAGTAGAAAGGCCACCCACTACGAGCAGTACTTC. The whole variable domain, filled in from reference TRBV19 and TRBJ2-7, reads DGGITQSPKYLFRKEGQNVTLSCEQNLNHDAMYWYRQDPGQGLRLIYYSQIVNDFQKGDIAEGYSVSREKKESFPLTVTSAQKNPTAFYLCASRKATHYEQYFGPGTRLTVT.

This clonotype has ten or more counts. The chain combines TRBV7-2 with TRBJ2-7; no firm D call. From germline, CDR1 is SGHTA and CDR2 FQGNSA. This CDR3 comprises 13 residues. V shed 4 bases and J shed 1 base, with 8 bases lying between them. The CDR3 is CASSYDRSYEQYF. CDR3 DNA: TGTGCCAGCAGCTATGACCGTTCCTACGAGCAGTACTTC.

The chain links TRBV12-3 or TRBV12-4 to TRBJ2-3; D might be TRBD2 (7 bases). Trimming removed 5 bases at V and 3 bases at J, with 18 bases between. CDR3 size: 16 residues. CDR3 region: CASSPGGGEGTDTQYF. CDR3 sequence (DNA): TGTGCCAGCAGTCCGGGGGGCGGGGAGGGAACAGATACGCAGTATTTT.

V is TRBV20-1 and J is TRBJ1-4, with D unresolved. The CDR3 loop spans 13 amino acids. The V end lost 1 base, the J end lost 7 bases, and 10 bases lay between the germline ends. Germline V gene lookup returns CDR1 DFQATT and CDR2 SNEGSKA (reference sequence). Here the CDR3 reads CSARAKKSEKLFF. The CDR3 nucleotides are TGCAGTGCTAGAGCCAAGAAGAGTGAAAAACTGTTTTTT.

This clonotype was picked up many times. The V and J genes are TRBV7-9 and TRBJ1-6; D call uncertain. With 2 bases removed from V and 8 bases from J, the gap between germline ends came to 4 bases. The CDR3 spans 12 residues. The V gene's germline CDR1 is SEHNR and CDR2 FQNEAQ (reference sequence). The CDR3 loop is CASSLLDSPLHF. For the CDR3, the DNA is TGTGCCAGCAGCTTACTCGATTCACCCCTCCACTTT.

This clonotype showed up just a few times. The chain combines TRBV20-1 with TRBJ2-2; the match to TRBD2 covers 15 bases. In germline, CDR1 is DFQATT, CDR2 SNEGSKA (reference sequence). V shed 1 base and J 4 bases; nucleotides not matched to a gene: 7. CDR3 size: 18 residues. In DNA, the CDR3 is TGCAGTGCTAGAGCCCGGACTAGCGGGAGGGTGAGCACCGGGGAGCTGTTTTTT. This sequence encodes CSARARTSGRVSTGELFF.

The rearrangement joins TRBV3-1 to TRBJ1-2, with D perhaps TRBD1 (5 bases). Germline V CDR1 and CDR2: LGHDT, YNNKEL (reference sequence). Trimming shortened V by 8 bases and J by 7 bases, and 11 bases separated the two germline ends. The CDR3 extends over 11 amino acids. Here the CDR3 reads CASPRAGGYTF. The CDR3, as DNA: TGTGCCAGCCCCAGGGCCGGTGGCTACACCTTC.

This clonotype has just a few counts. The V and J genes are TRBV5-1 and TRBJ1-1; tentative D call: TRBD1 (5 bases). This CDR3 region has 15 residues. Germline lookup yields CDR1 SGHRS and CDR2 YFSETQ. The V gene lost 0 bases and the J gene lost 1 base, with 10 bases spanning the gap. The DNA for the CDR3 is TGCGCCAGCAGCTTGGTCGGGGGATGGAACACTGAAGCTTTCTTT. Translation: CASSLVGGWNTEAFF. The full variable domain, its missing parts supplied by reference TRBV5-1 and TRBJ1-1, is KAGVTQTPRYLIKTRGQQVTLSCSPISGHRSVSWYQQTPGQGLQFLFEYFSETQRNKGNFPGRFSGRQFSNSRSEMNVSTLELGDSALYLCASSLVGGWNTEAFFGQGTRLTVV.

Ten or more counts support this clonotype. In DNA, the CDR3 is TGTGCCAGCAGCTTAGTGGGGACAGAAAACAATGAGCAGTTCTTC. Translating gives CASSLVGTENNEQFF. V and J are TRBV7-9 and TRBJ2-1, with 7 bases identical to TRBD1. V lost 1 base to trimming and J lost 5 bases; unmatched junction nucleotides: 5. Germline-derived CDR1 and CDR2 are SEHNR and FQNEAQ (reference sequence). CDR3 size: 15 residues.

The chain links TRBV20-1 to TRBJ2-1; D is uncertain. Deletions cut 3 bases from V and 4 bases from J, with 13 bases between. This CDR3 is built from 14 residues. In germline, CDR1 is DFQATT, CDR2 SNEGSKA (reference sequence). The CDR3 is CSARRAGSYNEQFF. CDR3 nucleotide sequence: TGCAGTGCTAGGCGTGCAGGCTCTTACAATGAGCAGTTCTTC.

Notes on this clonotype: This may come from a read error, since a much larger clone is one base off. Since no conserved phenylalanine or tryptophan closes the CDR3, a read error is the likely cause. V is TRBV28 and J is TRBJ1-2, with no clear D. The CDR3 contains 14 residues. CDR1 and CDR2 (germline): MDHEN, SYDVKM. The V and J ends lost 6 bases and 4 bases respectively, with 15 bases between them. The CDR3 loop is CASSSQATTYGYTY. CDR3 sequence (DNA): TGTGCCAGCAGCTCCCAGGCCACCACCTATGGCTACACCTAC.

A few counts support this clonotype. The chain is built from TRBV27 and TRBJ2-2; D possibly corresponds to TRBD1 (6 bases). Trimming took off 8 bases at V and 7 bases at J, with 14 bases between the two ends. This CDR3 spans 13 amino acids. Per germline, CDR1 MNHEY and CDR2 SMNVEV (reference sequence). CDR3 nucleotides: TGTGCCAGCGGCCCACAGGGTTTCGGGGAGCTGTTTTTT. Its protein product is CASGPQGFGELFF.

This clonotype was recorded a few times. The chain carries TRBV7-6 and TRBJ2-5; D assignment may be TRBD1 or TRBD2 (5 bases each). Germline V gene lookup returns CDR1 SGHVS and CDR2 FNYEAQ. The CDR3 length is 15 residues. The V end lost 5 bases, the J end lost 5 bases, and 18 bases lay between the germline ends. CDR3 amino acids: CASSPPSGWGETQYF. The CDR3 DNA sequence: TGTGCCAGCAGCCCCCCGAGTGGATGGGGGGAGACCCAGTACTTC.

The V and J genes are TRBV18 and TRBJ1-5, with no clear D. V shed 3 bases and J shed 9 bases, with 18 bases lying between them. The germline gives CDR1 KGHSH, CDR2 LQKENI. There are 15 residues in the CDR3. CDR3 in amino acids: CASSPPGGADRPQHF. CDR3 nucleotide sequence: TGTGCCAGCTCACCCCCGGGAGGCGCCGATCGGCCCCAGCATTTT.

As concerns this clonotype: Here the CDR3 omits its conserved ending phenylalanine or tryptophan, so a read error is the likely source. The chain uses TRBV9 and TRBJ1-6, with 7 bases that match TRBD1. Trimming at V came to 2 bases and at J to 5 bases, leaving 1 base not matched to a gene. Germline values: CDR1 SGDLS, CDR2 YYNGEE. The CDR3 spans 14 residues. CDR3 amino acids: CASSVTGNNSPLHL. CDR3 nucleotide sequence: TGTGCCAGCAGCGTGACAGGGAATAATTCACCCCTCCACTTA.

The sample holds many counts of this clonotype. The genes are TRBV7-2 and TRBJ1-2; maybe TRBD1 (5 bases). V lost 9 bases to trimming and J lost 0 bases, with 11 bases between them. This CDR3 is built from 13 residues. Germline CDR1 is SGHTA and CDR2 is FQGNSA. The CDR3 bases are TGTGCCAGTCCACAGGAGGCTAACTATGGCTACACCTTC. Translation gives CASPQEANYGYTF.

This clonotype was seen more than once but under ten times. The chain employs TRBV5-1 and TRBJ1-1; D is perhaps TRBD1 (5 bases). There are 15 residues in the CDR3. Trimming shortened V by 2 bases and J by 5 bases, and 16 bases separated the two germline ends. Germline CDR1 is SGHRS and CDR2 is YFSETQ. The CDR3 here is CASSFRSGGETEAFF. DNA of the CDR3: TGCGCCAGCAGCTTTAGATCTGGGGGTGAGACTGAAGCTTTCTTT.

The V call is TRBV19, the J call TRBJ1-1; no reliable D call. With 1 base removed from V and 0 bases from J, the gap between germline ends came to 9 bases. Germline V gene sequence: CDR1 LNHDA, CDR2 SQIVND (reference sequence). The CDR3 has 15 amino acids. DNA of the CDR3: TGTGCCAGTAGTATAGGAAGGTACATGAACACTGAAGCTTTCTTT. Its translation: CASSIGRYMNTEAFF. Combining the CDR3 with reference TRBV19 and TRBJ1-1 gives the whole variable domain DGGITQSPKYLFRKEGQNVTLSCEQNLNHDAMYWYRQDPGQGLRLIYYSQIVNDFQKGDIAEGYSVSREKKESFPLTVTSAQKNPTAFYLCASSIGRYMNTEAFFGQGTRLTVV.

This clonotype was detected a few times. The V gene is TRBV5-4, the J gene TRBJ2-2; possibly TRBD2 for D (5 bases). CDR3 length: 15 amino acids. Trimming pared 1 base from V and 6 bases from J, leaving 13 bases between. Looked up from germline, CDR1 is SGHNT and CDR2 is YYREEE (reference sequence). CDR3 loop: CASSLMSSLSGELFF. The CDR3 nucleotides are TGTGCCAGCAGCTTGATGTCTAGCCTCTCCGGGGAGCTGTTTTTT.

The gene calls are TRBV14 and TRBJ2-7; D might be TRBD2 (6 bases). The length of the CDR3 is 15 residues. Germline V gene sequence: CDR1 SGHDN, CDR2 FVKESK. The V gene lost 1 base and the J gene lost 6 bases, with 16 bases spanning the gap. As DNA, the CDR3 is TGTGCCAGCAGCCAAGTTTGGGGAGCGGGCTCCGAGCAGTACTTC. It yields the protein CASSQVWGAGSEQYF.

The chain joins TRBV2 to TRBJ2-2; TRBD1 is a possible D gene (5 bases). CDR1 is SNHLY, CDR2 FYNNEI, per germline. CDR3 length: 15 residues. Trimming removed 4 bases from V and 6 bases from J, with 15 bases in between. CDR3 in amino acids: CASSVDTPIAGELFF. The CDR3 DNA sequence: TGTGCCAGCAGTGTGGACACCCCCATAGCCGGGGAGCTGTTTTTT.

The chain joins TRBV28 to TRBJ2-7; maybe TRBD1 (5 bases). The V gene lost 7 bases and the J gene lost 6 bases, with 16 bases spanning the gap. In germline, CDR1 is MDHEN, CDR2 SYDVKM. This CDR3 comprises 13 residues. The CDR3 reads CASTYPGYPEQYF. As DNA, the CDR3 is TGTGCCAGCACTTATCCAGGGTATCCCGAGCAGTACTTC.

The rearrangement joins TRBV5-1 to TRBJ2-5, with TRBD1 matching over 7 bases. Germline values: CDR1 SGHRS, CDR2 YFSETQ. J was trimmed by 2 bases and V by 4 bases; bases with no gene match: 2. CDR3 length: 13 amino acids. CDR3 in DNA: TGCGCCAGCAGCGGGGGACAGCAAGAGACCCAGTACTTC. It is translated as CASSGGQQETQYF.

The rearrangement joins TRBV6-4 to TRBJ1-1; D is undetermined. The CDR3 length is 14 residues. Between the trimmed V and J ends, which lost 3 bases and 1 base, there was a span of 9 bases. The germline V gene encodes CDR1 MRHNA and CDR2 SNTAGT. CDR3 sequence (DNA): TGTGCCAGCAGTGAGAGTTGGGGGAACACTGAAGCTTTCTTT. Translation gives CASSESWGNTEAFF.